The table lists the clone carrying this TCR beta chain with a count of one. The RNA input was 0.5 to 1 ug, and it was reverse transcribed with random hexamers. TCRdb re-called the immunoSEQ multiplex PCR reads with MiXCR, one entry per CDR3 protein. Counted here are 100,000 or so distinct CDR3 sequences, nearly 97% occurring once; the ten biggest clones make up 0.3%. The data were obtained in a study of CD8 T cells in Susac syndrome. TCR beta sequencing covered blood CD8+ and CD4+ T cells. Recently defined diagnostic criteria classed the Susac syndrome patients as definite or probable. Germline values: CDR1 SQVTM, CDR2 ANQGSEA. CDR3 size: 14 residues. The V and J ends lost 7 bases and 2 bases respectively, with 18 bases between them.

This chain links TRBV29-1 with TRBJ2-7; a weak D match, TRBD1 (5 bases). The source is a human donor with Susac syndrome. Sequencing was performed on CD8+ T cells from PBMCs. This chain's CDR3 is CSAEGAESPYEQYF. CDR3 nucleotides: TGCAGCGCCGAAGGGGCCGAATCCCCCTACGAGCAGTACTTC.